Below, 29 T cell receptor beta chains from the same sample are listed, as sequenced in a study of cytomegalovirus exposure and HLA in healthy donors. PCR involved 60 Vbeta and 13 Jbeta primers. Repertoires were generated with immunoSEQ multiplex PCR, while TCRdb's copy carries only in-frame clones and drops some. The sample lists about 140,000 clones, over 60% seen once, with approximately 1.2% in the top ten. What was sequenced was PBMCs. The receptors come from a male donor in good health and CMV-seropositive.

The CDR3 spells CASSSRAGTGLSDTQYF. CDR3 sequence (DNA): TGTGCCAGCAGCTCCCGAGCGGGGACAGGGTTGTCAGATACGCAGTATTTT. V usage is TRBV7-9 and J usage is TRBJ2-3; 9 nucleotides align to TRBD1. Germline CDR1 reads SEHNR; CDR2 reads FQNEAQ (reference sequence). The V segment lost 4 bases and the J segment 4 bases; nucleotides outside the gene matches: 12. This CDR3 has 17 amino acids.

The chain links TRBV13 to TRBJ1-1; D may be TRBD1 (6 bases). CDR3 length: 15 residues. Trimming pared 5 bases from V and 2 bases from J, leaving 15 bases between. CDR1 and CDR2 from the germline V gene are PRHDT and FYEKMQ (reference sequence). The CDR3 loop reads CASSAYRDTNTEAFF. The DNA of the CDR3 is TGTGCCAGCAGCGCCTACCGGGACACCAACACTGAAGCTTTCTTT.

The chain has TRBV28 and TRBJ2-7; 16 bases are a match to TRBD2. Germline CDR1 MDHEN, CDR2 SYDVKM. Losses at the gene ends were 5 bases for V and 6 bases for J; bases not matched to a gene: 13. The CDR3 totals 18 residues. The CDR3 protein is CASSPGGLAGGGFSEQYF. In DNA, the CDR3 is TGTGCCAGCAGTCCCGGGGGACTAGCGGGAGGGGGCTTTTCCGAGCAGTACTTC.

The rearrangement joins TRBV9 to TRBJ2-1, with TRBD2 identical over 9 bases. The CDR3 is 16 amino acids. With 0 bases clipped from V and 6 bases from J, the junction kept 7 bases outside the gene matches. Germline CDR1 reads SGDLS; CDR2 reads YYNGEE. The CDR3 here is CASSVVVLAGSNEQFF. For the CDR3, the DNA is TGTGCCAGCAGCGTAGTAGTCCTAGCGGGAAGCAATGAGCAGTTCTTC.

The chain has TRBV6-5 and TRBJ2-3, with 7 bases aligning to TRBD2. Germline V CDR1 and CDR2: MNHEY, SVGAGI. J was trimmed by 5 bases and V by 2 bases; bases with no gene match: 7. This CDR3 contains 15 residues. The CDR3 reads CASSYREGGGDTQYF. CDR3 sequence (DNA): TGTGCCAGCAGTTACAGGGAGGGCGGTGGAGATACGCAGTATTTT.

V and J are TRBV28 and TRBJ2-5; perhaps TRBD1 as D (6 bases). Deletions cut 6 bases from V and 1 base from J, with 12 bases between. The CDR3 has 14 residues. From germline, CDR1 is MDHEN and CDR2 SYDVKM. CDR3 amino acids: CASRGQFFQETQYF. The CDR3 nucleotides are TGTGCCAGCAGGGGACAATTTTTCCAAGAGACCCAGTACTTC. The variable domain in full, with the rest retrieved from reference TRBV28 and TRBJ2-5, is DVKVTQSSRYLVKRTGEKVFLECVQDMDHENMFWYRQDPGLGLRLIYFSYDVKMKEKGDIPEGYSVSREKKERFSLILESASTNQTSMYLCASRGQFFQETQYFGPGTRLLVL.

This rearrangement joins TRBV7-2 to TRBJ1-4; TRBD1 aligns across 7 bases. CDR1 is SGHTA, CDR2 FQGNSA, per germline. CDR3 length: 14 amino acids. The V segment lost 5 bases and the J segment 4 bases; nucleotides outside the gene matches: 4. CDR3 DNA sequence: TGTGCCAGCAGCCCAGACAGGGTTAATGAAAAACTGTTTTTT. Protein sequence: CASSPDRVNEKLFF.

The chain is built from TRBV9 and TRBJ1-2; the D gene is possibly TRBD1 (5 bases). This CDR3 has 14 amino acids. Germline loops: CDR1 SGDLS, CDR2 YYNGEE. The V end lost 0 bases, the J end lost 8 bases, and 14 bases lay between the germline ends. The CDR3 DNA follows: TGTGCCAGCAGCGTAGAAACAGGTATGGGAGGCTACACCTTC. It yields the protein CASSVETGMGGYTF.

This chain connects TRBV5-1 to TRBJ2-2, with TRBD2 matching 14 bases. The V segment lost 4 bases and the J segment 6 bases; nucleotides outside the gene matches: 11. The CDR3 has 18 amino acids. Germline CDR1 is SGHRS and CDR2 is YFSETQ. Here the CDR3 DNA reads TGCGCCAGCAGCCTCCGACTAGCGGGAGGGTCGGGAGCCGGGGAGCTGTTTTTT. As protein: CASSLRLAGGSGAGELFF. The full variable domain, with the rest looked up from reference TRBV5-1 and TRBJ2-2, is KAGVTQTPRYLIKTRGQQVTLSCSPISGHRSVSWYQQTPGQGLQFLFEYFSETQRNKGNFPGRFSGRQFSNSRSEMNVSTLELGDSALYLCASSLRLAGGSGAGELFFGEGSRLTVL.

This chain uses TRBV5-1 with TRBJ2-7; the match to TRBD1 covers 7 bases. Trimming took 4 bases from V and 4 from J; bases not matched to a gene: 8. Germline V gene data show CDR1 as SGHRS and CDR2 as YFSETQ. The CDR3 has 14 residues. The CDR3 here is CASSPTTGRYEQYF. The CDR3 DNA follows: TGCGCCAGCAGCCCAACGACAGGGAGATACGAGCAGTACTTC.

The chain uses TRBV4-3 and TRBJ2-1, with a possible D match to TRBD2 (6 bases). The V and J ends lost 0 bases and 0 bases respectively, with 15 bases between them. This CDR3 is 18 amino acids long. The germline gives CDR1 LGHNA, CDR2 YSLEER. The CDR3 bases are TGCGCCAGCAGCCAAGATTGGGCTAGCGACAGCTCCTACAATGAGCAGTTCTTC. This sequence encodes CASSQDWASDSSYNEQFF.

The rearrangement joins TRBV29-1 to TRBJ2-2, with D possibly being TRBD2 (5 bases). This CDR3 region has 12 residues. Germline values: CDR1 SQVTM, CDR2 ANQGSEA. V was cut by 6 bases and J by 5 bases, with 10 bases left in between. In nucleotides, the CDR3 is TGCAGCGTCGTCGAGGGAACCGGGGAGCTGTTTTTT. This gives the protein CSVVEGTGELFF.

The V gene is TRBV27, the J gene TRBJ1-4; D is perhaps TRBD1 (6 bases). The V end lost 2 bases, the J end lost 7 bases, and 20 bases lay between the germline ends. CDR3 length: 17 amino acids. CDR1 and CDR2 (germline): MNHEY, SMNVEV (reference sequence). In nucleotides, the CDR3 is TGTGCCAGCAGTTTACGGCAGGGGATAAGTAGTTTTGAAAAACTGTTTTTT. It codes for CASSLRQGISSFEKLFF.

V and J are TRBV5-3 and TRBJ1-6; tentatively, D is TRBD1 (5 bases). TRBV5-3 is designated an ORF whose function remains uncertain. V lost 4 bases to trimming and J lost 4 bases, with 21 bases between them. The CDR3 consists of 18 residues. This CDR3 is CARSSQTRDGQYNSPLHF. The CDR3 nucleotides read TGTGCCAGAAGCAGTCAGACAAGGGATGGACAATATAATTCACCCCTCCACTTT.

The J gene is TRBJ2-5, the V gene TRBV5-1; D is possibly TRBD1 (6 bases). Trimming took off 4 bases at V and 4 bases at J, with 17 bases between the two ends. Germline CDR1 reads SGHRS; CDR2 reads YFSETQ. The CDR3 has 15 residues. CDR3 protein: CASSKQGDVGETQYF. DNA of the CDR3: TGCGCCAGCAGCAAACAGGGCGATGTGGGAGAGACCCAGTACTTC.

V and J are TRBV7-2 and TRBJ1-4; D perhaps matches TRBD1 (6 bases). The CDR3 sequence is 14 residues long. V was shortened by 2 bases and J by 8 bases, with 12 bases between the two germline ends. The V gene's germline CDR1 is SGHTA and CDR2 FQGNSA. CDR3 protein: CASSLTGWGEKLFF. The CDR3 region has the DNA TGTGCCAGCAGCTTAACAGGGTGGGGGGAAAAACTGTTTTTT.

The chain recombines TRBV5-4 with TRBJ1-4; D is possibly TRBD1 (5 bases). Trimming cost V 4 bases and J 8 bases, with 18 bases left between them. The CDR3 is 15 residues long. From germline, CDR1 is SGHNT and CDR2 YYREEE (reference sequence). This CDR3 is CASSRSSGEQEKLFF. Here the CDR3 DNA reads TGTGCCAGCAGCCGGTCGTCGGGGGAGCAAGAAAAACTGTTTTTT.

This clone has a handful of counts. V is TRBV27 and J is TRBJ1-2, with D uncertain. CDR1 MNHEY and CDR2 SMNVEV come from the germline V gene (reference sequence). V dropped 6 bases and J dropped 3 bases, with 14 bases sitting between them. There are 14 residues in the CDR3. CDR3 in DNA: TGTGCCAGCAGCCATTCTGAGGGAGACTATGGCTACACCTTC. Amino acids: CASSHSEGDYGYTF.

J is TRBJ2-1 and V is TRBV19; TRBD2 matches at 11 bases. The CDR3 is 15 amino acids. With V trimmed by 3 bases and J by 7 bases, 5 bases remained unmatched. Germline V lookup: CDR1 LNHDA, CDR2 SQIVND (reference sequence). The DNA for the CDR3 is TGTGCCAGTAGTATCGGCCTAGCGGGGGGTAATGAGCAGTTCTTC. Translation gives CASSIGLAGGNEQFF.

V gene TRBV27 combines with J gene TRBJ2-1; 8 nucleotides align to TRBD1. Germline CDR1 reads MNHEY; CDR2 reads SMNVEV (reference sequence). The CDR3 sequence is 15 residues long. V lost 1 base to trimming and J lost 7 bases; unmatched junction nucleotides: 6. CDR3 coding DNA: TGTGCCAGCAGTTTATTGGGACAGGCTATGAATGAGCAGTTCTTC. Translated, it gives CASSLLGQAMNEQFF.

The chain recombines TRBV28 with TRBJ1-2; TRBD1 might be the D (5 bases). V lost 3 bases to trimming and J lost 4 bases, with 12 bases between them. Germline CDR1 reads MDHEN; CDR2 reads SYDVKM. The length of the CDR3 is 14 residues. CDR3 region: CASSFGAGSYGYTF. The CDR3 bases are TGTGCCAGCAGTTTTGGGGCGGGGAGCTATGGCTACACCTTC.

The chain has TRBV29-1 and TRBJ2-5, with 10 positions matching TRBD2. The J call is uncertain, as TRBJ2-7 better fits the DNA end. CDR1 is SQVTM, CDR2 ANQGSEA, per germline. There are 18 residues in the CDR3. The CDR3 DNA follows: TGCAGCGTTGAAGGCCCACAAAGGCCTAGCGGGGGAGCCTACGAGCAGTACTTC. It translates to CSVEGPQRPSGGAYEQYF.

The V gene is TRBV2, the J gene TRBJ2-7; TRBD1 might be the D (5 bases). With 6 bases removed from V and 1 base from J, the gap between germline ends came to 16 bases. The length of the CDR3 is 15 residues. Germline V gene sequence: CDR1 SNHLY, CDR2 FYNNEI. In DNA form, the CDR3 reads TGTGCCAGCAGGGACACAGAGTCTTGGTCCTACGAGCAGTACTTC. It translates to CASRDTESWSYEQYF.

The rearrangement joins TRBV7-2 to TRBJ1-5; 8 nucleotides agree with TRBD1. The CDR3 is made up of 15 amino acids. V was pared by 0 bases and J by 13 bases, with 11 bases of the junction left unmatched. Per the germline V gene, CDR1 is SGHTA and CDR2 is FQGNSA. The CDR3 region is CASSLAVSGQGDQHF. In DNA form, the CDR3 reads TGTGCCAGCAGCTTAGCCGTTAGCGGACAGGGCGATCAGCATTTT.

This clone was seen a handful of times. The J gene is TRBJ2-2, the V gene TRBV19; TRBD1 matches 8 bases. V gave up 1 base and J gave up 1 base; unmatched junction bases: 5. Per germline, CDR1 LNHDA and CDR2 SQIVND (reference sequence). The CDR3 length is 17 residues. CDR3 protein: CASSIVSGTGNTGELFF. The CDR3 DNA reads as TGTGCCAGTAGTATAGTAAGTGGGACAGGGAACACCGGGGAGCTGTTTTTT.

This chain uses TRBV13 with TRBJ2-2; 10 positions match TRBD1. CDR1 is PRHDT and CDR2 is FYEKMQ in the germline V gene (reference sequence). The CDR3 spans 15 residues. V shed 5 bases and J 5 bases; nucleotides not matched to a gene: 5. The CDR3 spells CASSLGQGGTGELFF. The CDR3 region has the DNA TGTGCCAGCAGCCTTGGACAGGGGGGTACCGGGGAGCTGTTTTTT. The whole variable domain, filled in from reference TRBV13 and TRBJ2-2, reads AAGVIQSPRHLIKEKRETATLKCYPIPRHDTVYWYQQGPGQDPQFLISFYEKMQSDKGSIPDRFSAQQFSDYHSELNMSSLELGDSALYFCASSLGQGGTGELFFGEGSRLTVL.

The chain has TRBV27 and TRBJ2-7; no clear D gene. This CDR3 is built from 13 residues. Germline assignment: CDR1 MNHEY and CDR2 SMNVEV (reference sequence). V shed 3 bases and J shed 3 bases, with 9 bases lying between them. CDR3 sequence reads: CASSLARSYEQYF. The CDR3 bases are TGTGCCAGCAGTTTGGCGCGGAGCTACGAGCAGTACTTC.

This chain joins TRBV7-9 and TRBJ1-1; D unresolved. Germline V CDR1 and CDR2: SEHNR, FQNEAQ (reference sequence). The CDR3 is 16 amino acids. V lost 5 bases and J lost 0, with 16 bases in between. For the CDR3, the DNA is TGTGCCAGCAGCCGGGTCAGCGCGCAGATGAACACTGAAGCTTTCTTT. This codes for CASSRVSAQMNTEAFF.

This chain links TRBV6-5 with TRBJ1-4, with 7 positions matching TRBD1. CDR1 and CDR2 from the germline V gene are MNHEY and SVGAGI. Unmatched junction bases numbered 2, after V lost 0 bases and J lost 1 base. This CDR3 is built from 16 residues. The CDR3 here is CASSYSGTVTNEKLFF. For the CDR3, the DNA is TGTGCCAGCAGTTACTCCGGGACAGTAACTAATGAAAAACTGTTTTTT.